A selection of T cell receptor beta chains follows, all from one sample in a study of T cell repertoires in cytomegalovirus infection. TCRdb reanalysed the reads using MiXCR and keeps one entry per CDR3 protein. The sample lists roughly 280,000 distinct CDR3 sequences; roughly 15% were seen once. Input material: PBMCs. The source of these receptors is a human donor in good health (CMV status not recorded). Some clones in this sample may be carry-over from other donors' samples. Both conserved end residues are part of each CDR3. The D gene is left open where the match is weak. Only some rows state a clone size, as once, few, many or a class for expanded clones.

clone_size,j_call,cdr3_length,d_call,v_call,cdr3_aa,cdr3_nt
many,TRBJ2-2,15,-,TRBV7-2,CASSLEGLLRGELFF,TGTGCCAGCAGCTTAGAAGGTCTCCTGCGCGGGGAGCTGTTTTTT
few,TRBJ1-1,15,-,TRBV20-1,CSAPDGRASSTEAFF,TGCAGTGCCCCGGACGGACGGGCATCCTCAACTGAAGCTTTCTTT
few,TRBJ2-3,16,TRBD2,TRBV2,CASRMTSGSRADTQYF,TGTGCCAGCAGGATGACTAGCGGGAGTCGGGCAGATACGCAGTATTTT
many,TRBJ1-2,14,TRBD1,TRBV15,CATSRYRGTRGYTF,TGTGCCACCAGCAGATACAGGGGAACGCGCGGCTACACCTTC
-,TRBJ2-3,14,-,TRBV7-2,CASSAGLGADTQYF,TGTGCCAGCAGCGCCGGACTTGGGGCAGATACGCAGTATTTT
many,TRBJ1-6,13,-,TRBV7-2,CASSLEGNSPLHF,TGTGCCAGCAGCTTAGAGGGTAATTCACCCCTCCACTTT
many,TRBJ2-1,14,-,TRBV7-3,CASSSGGLLNEQFF,TGTGCCAGCAGCTCCGGCGGACTACTAAATGAGCAGTTCTTC
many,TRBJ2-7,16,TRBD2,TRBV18,CASSPRASGRSYEQYF,TGTGCCAGCTCACCACGTGCTAGCGGGAGATCCTACGAGCAGTACTTC
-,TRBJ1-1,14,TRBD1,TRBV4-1,CASYAGTANTEAFF,TGCGCCAGCTATGCCGGGACAGCGAACACTGAAGCTTTCTTT
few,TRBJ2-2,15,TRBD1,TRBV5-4,CASSSGTAYTGELFF,TGTGCCAGCAGCTCCGGGACAGCTTACACCGGGGAGCTGTTTTTT
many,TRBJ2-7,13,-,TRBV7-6,CASSAGLNYEQYF,TGTGCCAGCAGCGCGGGATTAAACTACGAGCAGTACTTC
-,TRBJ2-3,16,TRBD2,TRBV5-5,CASRYRQAGGADTQYF,TGTGCCAGCAGGTACCGTCAAGCGGGAGGCGCAGATACGCAGTATTTT
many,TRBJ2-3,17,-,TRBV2,CASSANWGTRGTDTQYF,TGTGCCAGCAGCGCAAACTGGGGGACGCGCGGCACAGATACGCAGTATTTT
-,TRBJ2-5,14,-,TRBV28,CASSSQVSQETQYF,TGTGCCAGCAGTTCCCAGGTCTCCCAGGAGACCCAGTACTTC
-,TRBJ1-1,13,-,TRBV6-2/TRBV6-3,CASSRAENTEAFF,TGTGCCAGCAGCCGGGCTGAGAACACTGAAGCTTTCTTT